This T cell receptor (beta chain) was sequenced for a study of shared clonotypes between healthy human individuals. Data came from immunoSEQ multiplex PCR; TCRdb stores just in-frame clones and leaves some out. Altogether about 490,000 clones are present, 81% being singletons, with the ten largest covering more than 9.5%. The germline V gene encodes CDR1 SGHRS and CDR2 YFSETQ. The CDR3 extends over 13 amino acids. Trimming stripped 0 bases from V and 8 bases from J, with 9 bases between. The J gene is TRBJ2-1, the V gene TRBV5-1; D tentatively reads TRBD1 or TRBD2 (5 bases each). This receptor was obtained from a middle-aged woman in good health. Some clones in this sample may be carry-over from other donors' samples. Sample: PBMCs. This chain's CDR3 is CASSLDLGDEQFF. The CDR3 nucleotides are TGCGCCAGCAGCTTGGATCTGGGGGATGAGCAGTTCTTC. Complete variable domain (other parts from reference TRBV5-1 and TRBJ2-1): KAGVTQTPRYLIKTRGQQVTLSCSPISGHRSVSWYQQTPGQGLQFLFEYFSETQRNKGNFPGRFSGRQFSNSRSEMNVSTLELGDSALYLCASSLDLGDEQFFGPGTRLTVL.